Listed below are T cell receptor beta chains from one sample, sequenced in a study of CD8 T cells in ankylosing spondylitis. TCRdb processed the 5' RACE reads anew with MiXCR; each CDR3 protein has one entry. The sample records 9,500 to 10,000 distinct CDR3 sequences, roughly 6% being singletons. Sequencing was carried out using blood, either unsorted or a sorted T cell fraction (not recorded which). The receptors derive from a female donor with ankylosing spondylitis or in good health (not recorded which). The CDR3 runs from the conserved cysteine through the conserved F or W. A D gene is named only where the DNA matches it firmly. Expanded clones are given a class, and other clones once, few, many or no size at all.

cdr3_aa cdr3_nt d_call j_call v_call clone_size
CASSVGAGGGTDTQYF TGTGCCAGCAGCGTAGGTGCGGGAGGGGGCACAGATACGCAGTATTTT TRBD2 TRBJ2-3 TRBV9 .
CACSGGTGELFF TGTGCCTGTAGCGGGGGCACCGGGGAGCTGTTTTTT TRBD2 TRBJ2-2 TRBV9 many
CASSISGDTQYF TGTGCCAGCAGCATAAGCGGGGATACGCAGTATTTT . TRBJ2-3 TRBV9 many
CASSVGGTGGNEQFF TGTGCCAGCAGCGTAGGAGGGACAGGGGGCAATGAGCAGTTCTTC TRBD1 TRBJ2-1 TRBV9 many
CASSLGLRGDEQFF TGTGCCAGCAGCTTAGGCCTCAGGGGCGATGAGCAGTTCTTC . TRBJ2-1 TRBV13 many
CASSPWSGGNNEQFF TGTGCCAGCAGCCCCTGGAGCGGGGGGAACAATGAGCAGTTCTTC TRBD2 TRBJ2-1 TRBV9 many
CASSAGTTYNEQFF TGTGCCAGCAGCGCCGGGACCACATACAATGAGCAGTTCTTC . TRBJ2-1 TRBV9 many
CASSVGGTYNEQFF TGTGCCAGCAGCGTTGGGGGGACCTACAATGAGCAGTTCTTC . TRBJ2-1 TRBV9 many
CASGRGDENEQYF TGTGCCAGCGGACGGGGAGACGAAAACGAGCAGTACTTC . TRBJ2-7 TRBV9 many
CASSVDRYQETQYF TGTGCCAGCAGCGTAGATAGGTACCAAGAGACCCAGTACTTC . TRBJ2-5 TRBV9 .
CASSDRRELSYNEQFF TGTGCCAGCAGCGATAGGCGGGAGCTCTCCTACAATGAGCAGTTCTTC TRBD2 TRBJ2-1 TRBV9 medium-sized
CASSPGPASSYNSPLHF TGTGCCAGCAGCCCAGGACCGGCGAGCTCCTATAATTCACCCCTCCACTTT . TRBJ1-6 TRBV9 medium-sized
CASSVGSSLGNEQFF TGTGCCAGCAGCGTTGGTAGTAGTCTGGGCAATGAGCAGTTCTTC . TRBJ2-1 TRBV9 medium-sized
CASSAQGARTDTQYF TGTGCCAGCAGCGCACAGGGGGCGCGAACAGATACGCAGTATTTT TRBD1 TRBJ2-3 TRBV9 .
CASSLLAGVSEQYF TGTGCCAGCAGCTTACTAGCGGGAGTATCCGAGCAGTACTTC TRBD2 TRBJ2-7 TRBV9 many
CASTVLDLAHTEAIF TGTGCCAGCACCGTTCTTGACCTGGCGCACACTGAAGCTATCTTT . TRBJ1-1 TRBV9 .
CASSGSGSEQYF TGTGCCAGCAGTGGCAGCGGGAGCGAGCAGTACTTC TRBD2 TRBJ2-7 TRBV9 medium-sized
CASSEGDRLNTEAFF TGTGCCAGCAGCGAGGGGGACAGGCTGAACACTGAAGCTTTCTTT TRBD1 TRBJ1-1 TRBV9 .
CASSVGGYTEAFF TGTGCCAGCAGCGTAGGTGGGTACACTGAAGCTTTCTTT . TRBJ1-1 TRBV9 large
CASSEDRGRIRETQYF TGTGCCAGCAGCGAGGACAGGGGGAGGATCCGTGAGACCCAGTACTTC TRBD1 TRBJ2-5 TRBV9 many
CASSAKASADTQYF TGTGCCAGCAGCGCCAAGGCTAGCGCAGATACGCAGTATTTT . TRBJ2-3 TRBV9 medium-sized
CASSVGLAAYNEQFF TGTGCCAGCAGCGTAGGACTAGCGGCATACAATGAGCAGTTCTTC TRBD2 TRBJ2-1 TRBV9 medium-sized
CASSAGGNTGELFF TGTGCCAGCAGCGCGGGGGGAAACACCGGGGAGCTGTTTTTT TRBD2 TRBJ2-2 TRBV9 few
CASSVGLAENTGELFF TGTGCCAGCAGCGTGGGACTAGCGGAGAACACCGGGGAGCTGTTTTTT TRBD2 TRBJ2-2 TRBV9 many
CASSEAPRANVLTF TGTGCCAGCAGCGAGGCCCCCCGCGCCAACGTCCTGACTTTC . TRBJ2-6 TRBV9 few
CASSPGGTQYF TGTGCCAGCAGTCCCGGGGGTACGCAGTATTTT . TRBJ2-3 TRBV9 many
CASSVGDRGEKLFF TGTGCCAGCAGCGTAGGGGACAGGGGCGAAAAACTGTTTTTT TRBD1 TRBJ1-4 TRBV9 medium-sized
CASSPRVSGGVYEQFF TGTGCCAGCAGCCCCCGGGTGAGCGGGGGCGTCTATGAGCAGTTCTTC TRBD2 TRBJ2-1 TRBV9 .
CASSAGHQTQETQYF TGTGCCAGCAGCGCCGGGCACCAAACCCAAGAGACCCAGTACTTC . TRBJ2-5 TRBV9 many
CASTSLAGGEQYF TGTGCCAGCACCTCACTAGCGGGAGGCGAGCAGTACTTC TRBD2 TRBJ2-7 TRBV9 .
CASSVAGGTDEQFF TGTGCCAGCAGCGTAGCTGGGGGAACAGATGAGCAGTTCTTC . TRBJ2-1 TRBV9 many
CASSVSGTAPLEQYF TGTGCCAGCAGCGTCTCCGGGACAGCCCCTCTCGAGCAGTACTTC TRBD1 TRBJ2-7 TRBV9 many
CASSVESLAGNYEQYF TGTGCCAGCAGCGTAGAATCACTAGCGGGAAACTACGAGCAGTACTTC TRBD2 TRBJ2-7 TRBV9 many
CASSVDTSSPQETQYF TGTGCCAGCAGCGTAGATACTAGTTCGCCCCAAGAGACCCAGTACTTC . TRBJ2-5 TRBV9 many
CASSVELGTGYEQYF TGTGCCAGCAGCGTAGAATTAGGGACAGGGTACGAGCAGTACTTC TRBD1 TRBJ2-7 TRBV9 many
CASSPSGSSYNEQFF TGTGCCAGCAGCCCCAGCGGGAGCTCCTACAATGAGCAGTTCTTC TRBD2 TRBJ2-1 TRBV9 .
CASSVESQRGVGETQYF TGTGCCAGCAGCGTAGAATCGCAGCGGGGGGTTGGGGAGACCCAGTACTTC TRBD2 TRBJ2-5 TRBV9 .
CASSLSGSGTGELFF TGTGCCAGCAGCCTTAGCGGGAGCGGCACCGGGGAGCTGTTTTTT TRBD2 TRBJ2-2 TRBV9 many
CAAVSYNEQFF TGTGCCGCCGTTTCCTACAATGAGCAGTTCTTC . TRBJ2-1 TRBV9 many
CASSPGSQREDEQFF TGTGCCAGCAGCCCCGGATCCCAGCGGGAAGATGAGCAGTTCTTC TRBD2 TRBJ2-1 TRBV9 medium-sized